This passage covers 30 T cell receptor beta chains from one sample sequenced in a study of blood T cell repertoires in COVID-19 (dated by TCRdb to the early 2020s). Library preparation employed the immunoSEQ multiplex PCR assay. TCRdb re-hosts the immuneACCESS table, in-frame sequences only. Its copies lack some clones; in the studies checked, an unresolved V gene accounts for under half of them, and the cause for the rest is not known. For this sample there are tens of thousands of clones; about 85% appear just once. The ten largest clones add up to 25% of the sample. Sequencing was done on a sample of peripheral blood. These receptor sequences come from a human donor in a cohort sampled during active COVID-19.

In this sample, this clone turned up a few times. V gene TRBV29-1 combines with J gene TRBJ1-4, with unresolved D. CDR3 length equals 13 residues. The germline CDR1 and CDR2 sequences are SQVTM and ANQGSEA. V gave up 7 bases and J gave up 3 bases, with 12 bases separating them. Here the CDR3 DNA reads TGCAGCGCCCGAGAGGCGGCTAATGAAAAACTGTTTTTT. Protein: CSAREAANEKLFF.

The rearrangement links TRBV19 to TRBJ2-1, with 9 bases fitting TRBD2. The CDR3 spans 18 residues. From germline, CDR1 is LNHDA and CDR2 SQIVND (reference sequence). The ends lost 3 bases at V and 2 bases at J; junction bases unmatched: 11. CDR3 DNA sequence: TGTGCCAGTAGTATTTACGATGAGCGGGGGGTGCCCTACAATGAGCAGTTCTTC. Amino acid sequence: CASSIYDERGVPYNEQFF.

The J gene is TRBJ2-3, the V gene TRBV16; D perhaps matches TRBD1 (5 bases). V lost 4 bases and J 2 bases, leaving 10 bases between the germline ends. This CDR3 is built from 14 residues. From germline, CDR1 is KGHSY and CDR2 FQNENV. The CDR3 DNA is TGTGCCAGCAGCCCCGACAGATACACAGATACGCAGTATTTT. This codes for CASSPDRYTDTQYF.

V and J are TRBV11-3 and TRBJ2-1; D perhaps matches TRBD1 (6 bases). This CDR3 has 13 residues. CDR1 and CDR2 from the germline V gene are SGHNT and YENEEA. The ends were cut back, 4 bases at V and 10 bases at J, with 14 bases in the middle. The CDR3: CASSSYQGREQFF. CDR3 DNA: TGTGCCAGCAGCTCCTATCAGGGGCGCGAGCAGTTCTTC.

V usage is TRBV6-2 or TRBV6-3 and J usage is TRBJ2-1, with a possible D match to TRBD2 (6 bases). The germline CDR1 and CDR2 sequences are MNHEY and SVGEGT. This CDR3 has 13 amino acids. The V gene lost 4 bases and the J gene lost 4 bases, with 8 bases spanning the gap. The CDR3 nucleotides are TGTGCCAGCAGTTGGGGACTGTACAATGAGCAGTTCTTC. Translation gives CASSWGLYNEQFF.

The V call is TRBV28, the J call TRBJ1-6; D unclear. The germline CDR1 and CDR2 sequences are MDHEN and SYDVKM. The CDR3 runs to 12 residues. The V and J ends lost 1 base and 12 bases respectively, with 7 bases between them. CDR3 loop: CASSLLIRPLHF. The CDR3 coding sequence is TGTGCCAGCAGTTTATTAATCCGACCCCTCCACTTT.

This sequence joins TRBV6-6 and TRBJ1-6; D is uncertain. The CDR3 has 16 amino acids. V gave up 2 bases and J gave up 7 bases, with 15 bases separating them. CDR1 and CDR2 (germline): MNHNY, SVGAGI (reference sequence). Here the CDR3 DNA reads TGTGCCAGCAGTTACCGCGTGGGAGGGCTAAATTCACCCCTCCACTTT. It specifies CASSYRVGGLNSPLHF.

The chain uses TRBV2 and TRBJ1-3; D gene ambiguous. The CDR3 totals 13 residues. Germline CDR1 and CDR2: SNHLY and FYNNEI. The V gene lost 7 bases and the J gene lost 1 base, with 8 bases spanning the gap. Here the CDR3 reads CASNVLSGNTIYF. As DNA, the CDR3 is TGTGCCAGCAATGTATTGTCTGGAAACACCATATATTTT.

This sequence joins TRBV19 and TRBJ2-7; D is perhaps TRBD1 (6 bases). The CDR3 runs to 13 residues. Deletions cut 8 bases from V and 5 bases from J, with 16 bases between. In germline, CDR1 is LNHDA, CDR2 SQIVND (reference sequence). CDR3 in DNA: TGTGCCAGTCTCTCCAACAGGGCCCACGAGCAGTACTTC. Translation gives CASLSNRAHEQYF.

V gene TRBV21-1 combines with J gene TRBJ1-3; TRBD1, the D gene given by the table, was not confirmed from the DNA. TRBV21-1 is given as a pseudogene. The CDR3 sequence is 17 residues long. This CDR3 is CASSKALHPGVGNTIYF. The CDR3 DNA reads TGTGCCAGCAGCAAAGCCCTACATCCAGGGGTAGGAAACACCATATATTTT.

The rearrangement links TRBV7-6 to TRBJ1-1, with TRBD1 as a possible D gene (6 bases). V dropped 1 base and J dropped 4 bases, with 16 bases sitting between them. The germline V gene encodes CDR1 SGHVS and CDR2 FNYEAQ. This CDR3 region has 16 residues. Here the CDR3 DNA reads TGTGCCAGCAGCTTAGGCTGGGGGGGCTTGGGCACTGAAGCTTTCTTT. Encoded protein: CASSLGWGGLGTEAFF.

The J gene is TRBJ1-2, the V gene TRBV6-5, with D possibly being TRBD1 (5 bases). Trimming shortened V by 5 bases and J by 8 bases, and 18 bases separated the two germline ends. CDR3 length equals 14 residues. Germline CDR1 reads MNHEY; CDR2 reads SVGAGI. The CDR3 is CASSPRQGGLGYTF. For the CDR3, the DNA is TGTGCCAGCAGTCCACGCCAGGGAGGGCTAGGCTACACCTTC.

The V and J genes are TRBV9 and TRBJ2-5; the D is unclear. The CDR3 has 14 amino acids. V was shortened by 4 bases and J by 4 bases, with 14 bases between the two germline ends. The germline gives CDR1 SGDLS, CDR2 YYNGEE. CDR3 sequence: CASSPEVLRETQYF. CDR3 bases: TGTGCCAGCAGCCCCGAGGTACTAAGAGAGACCCAGTACTTC.

This clone was detected a few times. The chain is built from TRBV2 and TRBJ2-3; D is possibly TRBD2 (6 bases). Per germline, CDR1 SNHLY and CDR2 FYNNEI. With 7 bases removed from V and 2 bases from J, the gap between germline ends came to 10 bases. The length of the CDR3 is 13 residues. The CDR3 spells CASTGTFTDTQYF. Written as DNA, the CDR3 is TGTGCCAGCACCGGGACTTTCACAGATACGCAGTATTTT.

This chain uses TRBV7-2 with TRBJ2-1, with 10 bases lining up with TRBD2. The length of the CDR3 is 15 residues. Germline lookup yields CDR1 SGHTA and CDR2 FQGNSA. J gave up 4 bases and V 7 bases, and 7 bases lay outside the gene matches. CDR3 loop: CASTSAGGVYNEQFF. The CDR3 coding sequence is TGTGCCAGCACCTCAGCGGGGGGGGTATACAATGAGCAGTTCTTC.

The rearrangement links TRBV27 to TRBJ2-7; 11 bases agree with TRBD2. The V gene end was trimmed by 4 bases and the J gene end by 7 bases; junction bases not matched to a gene: 15. The CDR3 is 17 amino acids. Germline CDR1 MNHEY, CDR2 SMNVEV (reference sequence). The CDR3 is CASSSPGVSGGAGEQYF. DNA for the CDR3: TGTGCCAGCAGTTCCCCTGGGGTTAGCGGGGGGGCCGGAGAGCAGTACTTC.

V usage is TRBV19 and J usage is TRBJ1-1; possibly TRBD1 for D (5 bases). This CDR3 has 13 residues. In germline, CDR1 is LNHDA, CDR2 SQIVND (reference sequence). Trimming removed 3 bases at V and 6 bases at J, with 11 bases between. The CDR3 DNA reads TGTGCCAGTAGTATTTGGCCAGGGTCTGAAGCTTTCTTT. It yields the protein CASSIWPGSEAFF.

This chain connects TRBV6-6 to TRBJ1-2, with D possibly being TRBD1 (5 bases). The V and J ends lost 0 bases and 7 bases respectively, with 6 bases between them. Germline CDR1 is MNHNY and CDR2 is SVGAGI (reference sequence). This CDR3 region has 12 residues. CDR3 coding DNA: TGTGCCAGCAGTTACTCGGGGGGTGGCTACACCTTC. Translating it yields CASSYSGGGYTF.

CDR3: CASSYSGQPYEQYF. CDR3 DNA: TGTGCCAGCAGTTACTCAGGACAGCCCTACGAGCAGTACTTC. The chain carries TRBV6-5 and TRBJ2-7; D possibly corresponds to TRBD1 (6 bases). CDR1 is MNHEY, CDR2 SVGAGI, per germline. The CDR3 spans 14 residues. V lost 0 bases and J lost 2, with 8 bases in between.

V usage is TRBV19 and J usage is TRBJ2-1; the match to TRBD2 covers 8 bases. V lost 5 bases, J lost 4 bases, and 10 bases stayed unmatched. In germline, CDR1 is LNHDA, CDR2 SQIVND (reference sequence). The CDR3 has 16 amino acids. CDR3 amino acids: CASSVGGAGAYNEQFF. The CDR3 DNA is TGTGCCAGTAGTGTGGGTGGAGCGGGGGCATACAATGAGCAGTTCTTC.

The rearrangement joins TRBV15 to TRBJ1-3; possibly TRBD1 for D (6 bases). The germline V and J ends were trimmed by 5 bases and 6 bases, with 14 bases remaining between them. The V gene's germline CDR1 is LNHNV and CDR2 YYDKDF (reference sequence). CDR3 length: 14 residues. The CDR3 coding sequence is TGTGCCACCAGCCACCCGCAGGGGTCAAACACCATATATTTT. As protein: CATSHPQGSNTIYF. The full variable domain, completed using reference TRBV15 and TRBJ1-3, is DAMVIQNPRYQVTQFGKPVTLSCSQTLNHNVMYWYQQKSSQAPKLLFHYYDKDFNNEADTPDNFQSRRPNTSFCFLDIRSPGLGDTAMYLCATSHPQGSNTIYFGEGSWLTVV.

The rearrangement joins TRBV19 to TRBJ1-5; 7 bases align to TRBD1. The CDR3 runs to 15 residues. CDR1 LNHDA and CDR2 SQIVND come from the germline V gene (reference sequence). The V gene end was trimmed by 2 bases and the J gene end by 6 bases; junction bases not matched to a gene: 7. The CDR3 coding sequence is TGTGCCAGTAGTATAAGTAGGGGGCAAGGTCAGCCCCAGCATTTT. Translating gives CASSISRGQGQPQHF.

The rearrangement uses TRBV6-5 and TRBJ2-5, with TRBD2 as a possible D gene (7 bases). With 10 bases removed from V and 4 bases from J, the gap between germline ends came to 16 bases. CDR1 and CDR2 (germline): MNHEY, SVGAGI. This CDR3 has 13 amino acids. In DNA, the CDR3 is TGTGCCATATGGGGGGGGCCTGGAGAGACCCAGTACTTC. Translated: CAIWGGPGETQYF.

CDR3 in amino acids: CASSPRTGDTDTQYF. The DNA for the CDR3 is TGTGCCAGCAGCCCTCGGACAGGGGACACAGATACGCAGTATTTT. V usage is TRBV11-3 and J usage is TRBJ2-3; TRBD1 matches at 9 bases. V lost 5 bases and J lost 2; bases outside the gene matches: 5. Germline V gives CDR1 SGHNT, CDR2 YENEEA. The CDR3 consists of 15 residues. The full variable domain, in which reference TRBV11-3 and TRBJ2-3 provide the parts outside the CDR3, is EAGVVQSPRYKIIEKKQPVAFWCNPISGHNTLYWYLQNLGQGPELLIRYENEEAVDDSQLPKDRFSAERLKGVDSTLKIQPAELGDSAVYLCASSPRTGDTDTQYFGPGTRLTVL.

This chain links TRBV30 with TRBJ1-2, with D hard to call. Germline V gene sequence: CDR1 GTSNPN, CDR2 SVGIG (reference sequence). V shed 4 bases and J shed 4 bases, with 19 bases lying between them. This CDR3 has 15 amino acids. The DNA for the CDR3 is TGTGCCTGGAATGCATTAAGATTCGAGGGCTATGGCTACACCTTC. Its translation: CAWNALRFEGYGYTF.

The chain combines TRBV11-1 with TRBJ2-2, with a tentative D call TRBD2 (6 bases). The CDR3 sequence is 16 residues long. Germline V gives CDR1 SGHAT, CDR2 FQDESV (reference sequence). V dropped 5 bases and J dropped 0 bases, with 13 bases sitting between them. In nucleotides, the CDR3 is TGTGCCAGCAGCCATATCGGGGGAGCGAACACCGGGGAGCTGTTTTTT. As protein: CASSHIGGANTGELFF.

This chain links TRBV7-8 with TRBJ2-7; 8 nucleotides agree with TRBD2. V lost 8 bases, J lost 6 bases, and 15 bases stayed unmatched. CDR3 size: 15 residues. The germline V gene encodes CDR1 SGHVS and CDR2 FQNEAQ. CDR3 residues: CASSPPIAGFGEQYF. In nucleotides, the CDR3 is TGTGCCAGCTCCCCCCCGATAGCGGGATTTGGCGAGCAGTACTTC.

This chain joins TRBV6-6 and TRBJ1-1; 7 positions match TRBD1. Germline-derived CDR1 and CDR2 are MNHNY and SVGAGI (reference sequence). J lost 0 bases, V lost 10 bases, and 5 bases had no gene match. The length of the CDR3 is 13 residues. CDR3 sequence reads: CATNRGMNTEAFF. In DNA form, the CDR3 reads TGTGCCACAAACAGGGGTATGAACACTGAAGCTTTCTTT.

The rearrangement uses TRBV5-5 and TRBJ2-7, with a possible D match to TRBD2 (7 bases). The CDR3 totals 15 residues. Germline values: CDR1 SGHKS, CDR2 YYEKEE (reference sequence). Trimming removed 5 bases from V and 3 bases from J, with 18 bases in between. The CDR3: CASSLGGGHGYEQYF. The CDR3 DNA follows: TGTGCCAGCAGTCTAGGGGGGGGGCACGGCTACGAGCAGTACTTC.

V gene TRBV5-6 combines with J gene TRBJ2-7; D may be TRBD1 (6 bases). Trimming stripped 5 bases from V and 5 bases from J, with 17 bases between. The CDR3 is made up of 14 amino acids. CDR1 is SGHDT, CDR2 YYEEEE, per germline. CDR3: CASRLQGAVHEQYF. DNA of the CDR3: TGTGCCAGCAGGTTACAGGGCGCGGTCCACGAGCAGTACTTC.